The present T cell receptor beta chain was sequenced within a study of T cells in Graves' hyperthyroidism and ophthalmopathy. It was RNA transcripts that yielded the amplified TCR beta CDR3 regions. Initially, a first-round RT-PCR of the TCR CDR3 employed the HTBI primer set. TCRdb recomputed calls from the multiplex PCR reads with MiXCR, one row per CDR3 protein. The top ten clones hold under 9.5% of a sample with some 770,000 distinct CDR3 sequences, about 17% of them seen once. An approximately 10 ml volume of fresh peripheral blood provided the PBMCs. The CDR3 spans 14 residues. Deletions cut 3 bases from V and 6 bases from J, with 9 bases between. CDR1 is SEHNR and CDR2 is FQNEAQ in the germline V gene (reference sequence).

The chain combines TRBV7-9 with TRBJ1-6; D perhaps matches TRBD1 (6 bases). This TCR was sampled from a man between 18 and 29 years old with Graves' hyperthyroidism. Sequencing was carried out using blood. The DNA for the CDR3 is TGTGCCAGCAGCTTTCAGGGGAGTAATTCACCCCTCCACTTT. As protein: CASSFQGSNSPLHF.